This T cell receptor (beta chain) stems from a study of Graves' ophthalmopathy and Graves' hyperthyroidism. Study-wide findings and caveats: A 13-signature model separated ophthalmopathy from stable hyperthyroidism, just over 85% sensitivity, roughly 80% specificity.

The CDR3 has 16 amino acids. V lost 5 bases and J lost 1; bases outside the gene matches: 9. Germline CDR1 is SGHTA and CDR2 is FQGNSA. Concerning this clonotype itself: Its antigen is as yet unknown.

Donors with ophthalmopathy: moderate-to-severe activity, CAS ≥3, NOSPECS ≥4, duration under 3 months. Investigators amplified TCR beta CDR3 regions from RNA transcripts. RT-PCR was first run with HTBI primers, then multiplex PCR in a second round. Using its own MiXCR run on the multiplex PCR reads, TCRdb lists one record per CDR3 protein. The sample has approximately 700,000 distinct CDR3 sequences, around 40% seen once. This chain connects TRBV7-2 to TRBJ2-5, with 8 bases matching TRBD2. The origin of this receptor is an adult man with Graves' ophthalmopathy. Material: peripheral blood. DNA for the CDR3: TGTGCCAGCAGCCGTACTAGCGGAGCGACCCAAGAGACCCAGTACTTC. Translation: CASSRTSGATQETQYF. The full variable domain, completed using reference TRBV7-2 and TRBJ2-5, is GAGVSQSPSNKVTEKGKDVELRCDPISGHTALYWYRQSLGQGLEFLIYFQGNSAPDKSGLPSDRFSAERTGGSVSTLTIQRTQQEDSAVYLCASSRTSGATQETQYFGPGTRLLVL.